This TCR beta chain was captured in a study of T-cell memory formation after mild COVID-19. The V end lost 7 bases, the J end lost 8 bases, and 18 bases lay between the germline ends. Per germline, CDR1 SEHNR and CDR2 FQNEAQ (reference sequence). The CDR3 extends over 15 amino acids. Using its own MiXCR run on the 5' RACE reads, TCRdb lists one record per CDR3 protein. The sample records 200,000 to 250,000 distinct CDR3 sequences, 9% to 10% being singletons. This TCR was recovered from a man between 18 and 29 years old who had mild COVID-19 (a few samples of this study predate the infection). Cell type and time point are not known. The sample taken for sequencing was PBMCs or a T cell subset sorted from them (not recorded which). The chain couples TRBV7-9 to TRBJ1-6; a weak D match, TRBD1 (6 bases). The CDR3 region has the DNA TGTGCCAGCACCGATATGGACAGTATGGATTCACCCCTCCACTTT. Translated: CASTDMDSMDSPLHF.